Given below is one TCR beta chain in context. What it binds is unknown. CDR3 length equals 13 residues. The V gene end was trimmed by 8 bases and the J gene end by 5 bases; junction bases not matched to a gene: 6. CDR1 and CDR2 from the germline V gene are SNHLY and FYNNEI. TCRdb processed the 5' RACE reads anew with MiXCR; each CDR3 protein has one entry. This sample yields 700,000 to 950,000 distinct CDR3 sequences, of which over 9% are seen a single time; 1.5% to 2% belongs to the top ten. This sample was included in a study of identical twins. Study conclusions and caveats: The study found excess low generation probability among twin-shared out-of-frame alpha sequences.

These data are also associated with another study on yellow fever vaccine responses in identical twins.

This rearrangement joins TRBV2 to TRBJ2-7; 10 bases align to TRBD2. The source material was PBMCs. The clonotype was recovered from a woman aged 18-29 years in good health. Here the CDR3 DNA reads TGTGCCAGCTTGCGGCTAGCGGGAGACGAGCAGTACTTC. Translated: CASLRLAGDEQYF.